This T cell receptor beta chain comes out of a study of T cells in Graves' hyperthyroidism and ophthalmopathy. Whole-study context: Peripheral blood was obtained at initial diagnosis, preceding any treatment.

Study-level results: Among thyroid clonotypes expanded above 0.001, most also appeared in blood.

This clonotype was found many times. As yet, its antigen is unknown. The CDR3 contains 15 residues. CDR1 is DFQATT and CDR2 is SNEGSKA in the germline V gene (reference sequence). The J segment lost 3 bases and the V segment lost 1 base, leaving 4 bases of the junction unmatched. Amplified TCR beta CDR3 regions derived from RNA transcripts. HTBI primers were the set used in a first-round RT-PCR of the TCR CDR3. In TCRdb, the multiplex PCR reads were re-called with MiXCR into one record per CDR3 protein. This sample carries a few hundred thousand distinct CDR3 sequences, more than 15% of them seen once, and the ten largest clones take about 7%.

The sequence was obtained from a woman in her 30s with Graves' hyperthyroidism. The genes are TRBV20-1 and TRBJ2-7; 12 bases match TRBD2. The material sequenced was blood. The chain's CDR3 is CSARAATSGSYEQYF. CDR3 nucleotide sequence: TGCAGTGCTAGAGCTGCGACTAGCGGGAGCTACGAGCAGTACTTC.